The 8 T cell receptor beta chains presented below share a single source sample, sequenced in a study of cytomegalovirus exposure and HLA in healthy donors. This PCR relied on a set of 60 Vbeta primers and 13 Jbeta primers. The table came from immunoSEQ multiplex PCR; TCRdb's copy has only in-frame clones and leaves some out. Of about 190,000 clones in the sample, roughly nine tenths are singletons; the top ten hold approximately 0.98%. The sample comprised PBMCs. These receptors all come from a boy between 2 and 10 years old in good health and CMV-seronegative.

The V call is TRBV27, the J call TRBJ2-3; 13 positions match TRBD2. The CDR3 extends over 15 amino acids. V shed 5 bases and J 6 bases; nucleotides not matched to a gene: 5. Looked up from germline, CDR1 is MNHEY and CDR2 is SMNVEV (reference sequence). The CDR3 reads CASSGLAGESDTQYF. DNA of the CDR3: TGTGCCAGCAGTGGACTAGCGGGAGAGAGTGATACGCAGTATTTT.

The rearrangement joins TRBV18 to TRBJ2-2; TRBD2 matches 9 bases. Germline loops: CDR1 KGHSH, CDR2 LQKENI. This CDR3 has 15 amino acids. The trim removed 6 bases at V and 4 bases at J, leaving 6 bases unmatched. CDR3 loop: CASSLSGSGTGELFF. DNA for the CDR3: TGTGCCAGCTCCCTTAGCGGGAGCGGCACCGGGGAGCTGTTTTTT.

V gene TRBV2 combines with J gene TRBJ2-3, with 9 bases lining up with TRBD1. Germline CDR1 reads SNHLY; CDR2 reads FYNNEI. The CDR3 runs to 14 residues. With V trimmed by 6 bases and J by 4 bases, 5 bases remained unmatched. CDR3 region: CASRGTGSADTQYF. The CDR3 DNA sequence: TGTGCCAGCAGGGGGACAGGGAGCGCAGATACGCAGTATTTT.

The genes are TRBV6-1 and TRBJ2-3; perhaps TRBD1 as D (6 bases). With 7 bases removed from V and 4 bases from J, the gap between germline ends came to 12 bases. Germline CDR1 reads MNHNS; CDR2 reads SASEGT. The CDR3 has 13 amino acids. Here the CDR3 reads CASKGQLADTQYF. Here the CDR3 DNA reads TGTGCCAGCAAAGGACAGTTGGCAGATACGCAGTATTTT.

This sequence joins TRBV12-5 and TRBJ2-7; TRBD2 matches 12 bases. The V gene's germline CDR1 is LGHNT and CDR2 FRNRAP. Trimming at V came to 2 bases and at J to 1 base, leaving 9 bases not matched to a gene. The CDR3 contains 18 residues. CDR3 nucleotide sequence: TGTGCTAGTGGTTTGTCTAGCGGGGGGGTATACATTTCCTACGAGCAGTACTTC. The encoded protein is CASGLSSGGVYISYEQYF.

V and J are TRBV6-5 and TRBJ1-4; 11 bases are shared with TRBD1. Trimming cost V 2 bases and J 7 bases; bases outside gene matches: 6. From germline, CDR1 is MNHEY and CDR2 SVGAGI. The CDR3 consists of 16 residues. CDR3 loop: CASSYGTGGSGEKLFF. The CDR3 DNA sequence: TGTGCCAGCAGTTACGGGACAGGGGGAAGCGGTGAAAAACTGTTTTTT.

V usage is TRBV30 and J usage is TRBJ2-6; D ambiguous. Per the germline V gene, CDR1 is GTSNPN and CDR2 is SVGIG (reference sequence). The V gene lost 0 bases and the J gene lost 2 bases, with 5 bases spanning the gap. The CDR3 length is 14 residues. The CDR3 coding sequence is TGTGCCTGGAGTGTAACAGCTGGGGCCAACGTCCTGACTTTC. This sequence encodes CAWSVTAGANVLTF. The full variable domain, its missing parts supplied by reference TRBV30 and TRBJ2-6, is SQTIHQWPATLVQPVGSPLSLECTVEGTSNPNLYWYRQAAGRGLQLLFYSVGIGQISSEVPQNLSASRPQDRQFILSSKKLLLSDSGFYLCAWSVTAGANVLTFGAGSRLTVL.

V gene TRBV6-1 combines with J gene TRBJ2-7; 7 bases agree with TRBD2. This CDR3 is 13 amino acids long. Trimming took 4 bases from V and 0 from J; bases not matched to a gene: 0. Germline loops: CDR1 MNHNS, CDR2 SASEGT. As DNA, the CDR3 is TGTGCCAGCAGTGGGACTAGCTCCTACGAGCAGTACTTC. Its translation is CASSGTSSYEQYF.